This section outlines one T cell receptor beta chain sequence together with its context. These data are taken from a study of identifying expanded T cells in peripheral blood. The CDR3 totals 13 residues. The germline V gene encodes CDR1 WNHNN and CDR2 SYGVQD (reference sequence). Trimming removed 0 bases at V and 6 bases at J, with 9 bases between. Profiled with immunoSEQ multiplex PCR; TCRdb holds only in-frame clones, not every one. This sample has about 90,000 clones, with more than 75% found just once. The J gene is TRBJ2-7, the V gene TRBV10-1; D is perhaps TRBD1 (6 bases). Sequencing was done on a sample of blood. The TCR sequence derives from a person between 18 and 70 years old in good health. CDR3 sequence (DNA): TGCGCCAGCAGTGAGTCGGGCAGGGGCGAGCAGTACTTC. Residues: CASSESGRGEQYF.